These T cell receptor beta chains were read from a single sample in a study of blood T cells in healthy people across ages. TCRdb analysed the 5' RACE reads with MiXCR anew, one entry per CDR3 protein. The data contain 1.6 million or so distinct CDR3 sequences, about 31% of them singletons. The sequencing input was blood. The source of these receptors is a woman between 25 and 40 years old in good health. The conserved cysteine and the conserved F or W are not part of the CDR3 here.

v_call: TRBV10-3
j_call: TRBJ2-5
cdr3_aa: AISESALNEQY

v_call: TRBV7-3
j_call: TRBJ2-5
cdr3_aa: ASSSYPAEETQY

v_call: TRBV10-2
j_call: TRBJ2-1
cdr3_aa: ASSEPGLAGAQQF

v_call: TRBV28
j_call: TRBJ1-6
cdr3_aa: ASSPPTGLTYNSPLH

v_call: TRBV2
j_call: TRBJ1-3
cdr3_aa: ASSAGRAPGNTIY

v_call: TRBV6-5
j_call: TRBJ2-1
cdr3_aa: ASSYFNLQGYNEQF

v_call: TRBV2
j_call: TRBJ2-1
cdr3_aa: ASSEADRSEQF

v_call: TRBV15
j_call: TRBJ2-7
cdr3_aa: ATSNPYREFGYEQY

v_call: TRBV18
j_call: TRBJ2-3
cdr3_aa: ASSPGPGQADTQY

v_call: TRBV7-3
j_call: TRBJ1-2
cdr3_aa: ASSQDPDPRYGYT

v_call: TRBV7-9
j_call: TRBJ1-2
cdr3_aa: ASVRTGTLGHGYT

v_call: TRBV12-3/TRBV12-4
j_call: TRBJ2-1
cdr3_aa: ASSSRPITSEQF

v_call: TRBV5-1
j_call: TRBJ1-2
cdr3_aa: ASSLARTGFHGYT

v_call: TRBV20-1
j_call: TRBJ1-4
cdr3_aa: SARPTTNEKLF

v_call: TRBV6-1
j_call: -
cdr3_aa: ASSEPGGKLIYEQY

v_call: TRBV7-9
j_call: TRBJ2-1
cdr3_aa: ASSPPGVVDEQF

v_call: TRBV9
j_call: TRBJ1-1
cdr3_aa: ASSVGVTGTANTEAF

v_call: TRBV5-1
j_call: TRBJ2-3
cdr3_aa: ASSLGASSTVDTQY

v_call: TRBV4-2
j_call: TRBJ2-2
cdr3_aa: ASSQERHNTGELF

v_call: TRBV15
j_call: TRBJ2-3
cdr3_aa: AASRTSGRSYPTDTQY

v_call: TRBV7-6
j_call: TRBJ2-3
cdr3_aa: ASSSGGRAVQDTQY

v_call: TRBV25-1
j_call: TRBJ2-5
cdr3_aa: ASSETAGRAEETQY

v_call: TRBV7-2
j_call: TRBJ1-2
cdr3_aa: AGSPDRAYGYT

v_call: TRBV7-9
j_call: TRBJ2-1
cdr3_aa: ASSLANGSERRNEQF

v_call: TRBV20-1
j_call: TRBJ2-7
cdr3_aa: SAPGTGAHREQY

v_call: TRBV20-1
j_call: TRBJ2-2
cdr3_aa: SASRLGGTGELF

v_call: TRBV5-1
j_call: TRBJ2-2
cdr3_aa: ASSLQGDTGELF

v_call: TRBV7-9
j_call: TRBJ1-1
cdr3_aa: ASSLRQVLNTEAF

v_call: TRBV5-5
j_call: TRBJ2-5
cdr3_aa: ASRFGNRARGPQETQY

v_call: TRBV29-1
j_call: TRBJ2-7
cdr3_aa: SVVTRGRFYEQY